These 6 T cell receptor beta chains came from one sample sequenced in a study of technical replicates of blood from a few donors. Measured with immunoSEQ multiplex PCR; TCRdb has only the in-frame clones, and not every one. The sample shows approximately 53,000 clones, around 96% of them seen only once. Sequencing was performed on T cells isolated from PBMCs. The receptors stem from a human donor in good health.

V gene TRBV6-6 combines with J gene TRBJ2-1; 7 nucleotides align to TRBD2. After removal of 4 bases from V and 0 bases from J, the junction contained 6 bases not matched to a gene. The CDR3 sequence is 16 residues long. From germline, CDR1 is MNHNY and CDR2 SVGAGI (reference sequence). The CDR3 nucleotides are TGTGCCAGCAGTTCTAGCGGCCGTAGCTCCTACAATGAGCAGTTCTTC. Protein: CASSSSGRSSYNEQFF.

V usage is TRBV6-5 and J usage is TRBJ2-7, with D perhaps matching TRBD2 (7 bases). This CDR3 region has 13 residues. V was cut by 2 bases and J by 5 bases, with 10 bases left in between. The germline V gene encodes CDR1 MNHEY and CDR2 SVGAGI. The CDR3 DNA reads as TGTGCCAGCAGTTACGGGCGGGGGCACGAGCAGTACTTC. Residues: CASSYGRGHEQYF.

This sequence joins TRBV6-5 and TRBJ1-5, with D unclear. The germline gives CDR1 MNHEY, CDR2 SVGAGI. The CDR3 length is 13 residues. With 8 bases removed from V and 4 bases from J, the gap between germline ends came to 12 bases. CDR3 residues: CASRGLTNQPQHF. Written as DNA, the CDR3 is TGTGCCAGCCGCGGACTGACAAATCAGCCCCAGCATTTT.

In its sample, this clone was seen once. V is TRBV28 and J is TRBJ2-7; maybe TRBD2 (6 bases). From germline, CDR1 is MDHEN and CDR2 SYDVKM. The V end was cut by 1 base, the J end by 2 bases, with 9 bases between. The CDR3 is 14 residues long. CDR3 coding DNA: TGTGCCAGCAGTTTATTGGGGGGAGCCTACGAGCAGTACTTC. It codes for CASSLLGGAYEQYF.

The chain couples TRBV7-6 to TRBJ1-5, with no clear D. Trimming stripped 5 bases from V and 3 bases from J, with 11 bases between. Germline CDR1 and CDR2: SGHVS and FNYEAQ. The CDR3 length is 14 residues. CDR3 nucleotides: TGTGCCAGCAGCATCGGGTCAACCAATCAGCCCCAGCATTTT. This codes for CASSIGSTNQPQHF.

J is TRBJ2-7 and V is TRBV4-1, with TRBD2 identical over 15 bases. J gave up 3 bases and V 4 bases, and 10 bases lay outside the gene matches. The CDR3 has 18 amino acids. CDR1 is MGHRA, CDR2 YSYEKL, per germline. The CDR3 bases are TGCGCCAGCAGCCCGGGACTAGCGGGAGGATCAAGGGTCTACGAGCAGTACTTC. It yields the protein CASSPGLAGGSRVYEQYF.